Below are 17 T cell receptor beta chains sequenced from a single sample in a study of T-cell memory formation after mild COVID-19. TCRdb passed the 5' RACE reads through MiXCR, listing each CDR3 protein once. The table has 45,000 to 65,000 distinct CDR3 sequences, more than 8% seen once. Sequencing input: PBMCs or a T cell subset sorted from them (not recorded which). These receptors all stem from a man aged 18-30 years who had mild COVID-19 (a few samples of this study predate the infection). Cell type and time point are not known.

This clonotype was counted only a few times. The rearrangement uses TRBV20-1 and TRBJ2-3, with D unclear. Germline values: CDR1 DFQATT, CDR2 SNEGSKA (reference sequence). This CDR3 is 12 amino acids long. The ends were cut back, 6 bases at V and 4 bases at J, with 11 bases in the middle. CDR3 sequence reads: CSAASGSDTQYF. The CDR3 DNA reads as TGCAGTGCCGCATCCGGTTCAGATACGCAGTATTTT.

V usage is TRBV4-1 and J usage is TRBJ1-4; a possible D gene is TRBD1 (5 bases). This CDR3 contains 19 residues. V was pared by 0 bases and J by 1 base, with 18 bases between. From germline, CDR1 is MGHRA and CDR2 YSYEKL. CDR3 bases: TGCGCCAGCAGCCAAGAATTTGCGGGGCTCGGTGGAACTAATGAAAAACTGTTTTTT. This gives the protein CASSQEFAGLGGTNEKLFF.

The chain employs TRBV6-6 and TRBJ1-4, with D possibly TRBD1 on 5 matching bases. Germline V gives CDR1 MNHNY, CDR2 SVGAGI (reference sequence). This CDR3 spans 14 amino acids. V shed 7 bases and J shed 11 bases, with 20 bases lying between them. In DNA form, the CDR3 reads TGTGCCAGCACCACCAGTTGGGGGGAGGTCAAACTGTTTTTT. This translates into CASTTSWGEVKLFF.

This clonotype was detected only a few times. V usage is TRBV12-3 or TRBV12-4 and J usage is TRBJ2-5; D is unresolved. The germline V and J ends were trimmed by 7 bases and 5 bases, with 23 bases remaining between them. The CDR3 is made up of 16 amino acids. The CDR3 DNA reads TGTGCCAGCAAAGCACCATCGACGTATTCAGAGGAGACCCAGTACTTC. It is translated as CASKAPSTYSEETQYF.

This rearrangement joins TRBV5-1 to TRBJ2-5, with D possibly being TRBD1 or TRBD2 (6 bases each). Trimming took 4 bases from V and 3 from J, leaving 13 bases between them. The length of the CDR3 is 14 residues. Germline V gene sequence: CDR1 SGHRS, CDR2 YFSETQ. CDR3 in DNA: TGCGCCAGCAGCCCCGGGGGCGTCGAAGAGACCCAGTACTTC. Its translation: CASSPGGVEETQYF.

The CDR3 DNA follows: TGTGCCAGCACCTCAGTGGAGGCCAGGGGGACAGATACGCAGTATTTT. Protein sequence: CASTSVEARGTDTQYF. The chain couples TRBV7-8 to TRBJ2-3; the match to TRBD1 covers 7 bases. Germline loops: CDR1 SGHVS, CDR2 FQNEAQ. The CDR3 runs 16 residues. The J segment lost 3 bases and the V segment lost 7 bases, leaving 13 bases of the junction unmatched. Full variable domain (missing parts from reference TRBV7-8 and TRBJ2-3): GAGVSQSPRYKVAKRGQDVALRCDPISGHVSLFWYQQALGQGPEFLTYFQNEAQLDKSGLPSDRFFAERPEGSVSTLKIQRTQQEDSAVYLCASTSVEARGTDTQYFGPGTRLTVL.

This clonotype appeared many times. This chain uses TRBV15 with TRBJ2-5; 9 bases line up with TRBD1. In germline, CDR1 is LNHNV, CDR2 YYDKDF (reference sequence). The CDR3 extends over 16 amino acids. V dropped 0 bases and J dropped 9; count of bases not matched to a gene: 11. The CDR3 nucleotides read TGTGCCACCAGCAGAGATAAAGGGACAGGGTTTTTTTCCCAGTACTTC. Translating gives CATSRDKGTGFFSQYF.

There are a few counts of this clonotype. This sequence joins TRBV10-3 and TRBJ2-2, with 9 bases that match TRBD1. CDR1 is ENHRY and CDR2 is SYGVKD in the germline V gene. V was clipped by 6 bases and J by 3 bases; unmatched bases: 11. This CDR3 has 17 amino acids. DNA of the CDR3: TGTGCCATCAGCCGCACAGGGGGCGCGGGTGACACCGGGGAGCTGTTTTTT. Translated, it gives CAISRTGGAGDTGELFF.

The CDR3 region is CASSWGGGGNQPQHF. DNA for the CDR3: TGTGCCAGCAGCTGGGGGGGTGGTGGCAATCAGCCCCAGCATTTT. This chain uses TRBV7-2 with TRBJ1-5; TRBD1 might be the D (5 bases). Germline values: CDR1 SGHTA, CDR2 FQGNSA. V was cut by 4 bases and J by 2 bases, with 12 bases left in between. This CDR3 contains 15 residues.

This clonotype was counted only a few times. This chain links TRBV29-1 with TRBJ2-3; 7 bases line up with TRBD2. Germline V CDR1 and CDR2: SQVTM, ANQGSEA. V trimming: 3 bases; J trimming: 6 bases; junction bases outside the gene matches: 6. This CDR3 spans 13 amino acids. The CDR3 here is CSVEANSGDTQYF. In nucleotides, the CDR3 is TGCAGCGTTGAGGCGAATAGCGGGGATACGCAGTATTTT.

Concerning this clonotype itself: One base away lies a much larger clone, so this may be a sequencing read error. The chain is built from TRBV5-1 and TRBJ2-7, with 10 bases matching TRBD1. V trimming: 4 bases; J trimming: 12 bases; junction bases outside the gene matches: 13. Germline-derived CDR1 and CDR2 are SGHRS and YFSETQ. This CDR3 has 14 residues. The CDR3 region is CASSPGTGVAQRYF. For the CDR3, the DNA is TGCGCCAGCAGCCCCGGGACAGGGGTTGCGCAGCGGTACTTC. Filled out from reference TRBV5-1 and TRBJ2-7, the complete variable domain reads KAGVTQTPRYLIKTRGQQVTLSCSPISGHRSVSWYQQTPGQGLQFLFEYFSETQRNKGNFPGRFSGRQFSNSRSEMNVSTLELGDSALYLCASSPGTGVAQRYFGPGTRLTVT.

The chain couples TRBV6-6 to TRBJ2-3, with D perhaps matching TRBD1 (6 bases). Germline V gene data show CDR1 as MNHNY and CDR2 as SVGAGI (reference sequence). V shed 6 bases and J shed 9 bases, with 22 bases lying between them. This CDR3 is 15 amino acids long. The CDR3 DNA sequence: TGTGCCAGCAGCAGATACAGGGATCAGGGTTCGACGCAGTATTTT. Translated, it gives CASSRYRDQGSTQYF.

This clonotype was observed a few times. The chain combines TRBV7-3 with TRBJ1-3, with 7 bases identical to TRBD1. Germline loops: CDR1 SGHTA, CDR2 FQGTGA. The CDR3 has 16 amino acids. V shed 2 bases and J 0 bases; nucleotides not matched to a gene: 4. The DNA of the CDR3 is TGTGCCAGCAGCTTAGGGACAGAGACCTCTGGAAACACCATATATTTT. Encoded protein: CASSLGTETSGNTIYF.

V and J are TRBV5-5 and TRBJ1-1; D not resolved. The CDR3 extends over 13 amino acids. Per the germline V gene, CDR1 is SGHKS and CDR2 is YYEKEE (reference sequence). The germline V and J ends were trimmed by 3 bases and 1 base, with 7 bases remaining between them. The CDR3 DNA reads TGTGCCAGCAGCTCCGCCTGGAACACTGAAGCTTTCTTT. It translates to CASSSAWNTEAFF.

This clonotype has only a few counts. This chain links TRBV7-2 with TRBJ1-1; D remains ambiguous. Germline V lookup: CDR1 SGHTA, CDR2 FQGNSA. CDR3 size: 12 residues. V dropped 11 bases and J dropped 2 bases, with 12 bases sitting between them. CDR3 sequence reads: CAAGSRNTEAFF. For the CDR3, the DNA is TGTGCCGCCGGCAGCCGAAACACTGAAGCTTTCTTT.

This chain joins TRBV9 and TRBJ2-7; D may be TRBD1 (6 bases). Germline values: CDR1 SGDLS, CDR2 YYNGEE. This CDR3 is built from 19 residues. Trimming shortened V by 0 bases and J by 3 bases, and 25 bases separated the two germline ends. CDR3 DNA: TGTGCCAGCAGCGTAGACCTCAAGGGGGAAGCCGGACAAGACTACGAGCAGTACGTC. As protein: CASSVDLKGEAGQDYEQYV.

This clonotype appeared a few times. The CDR3 coding sequence is TGCGCCAGCAGCCAAGGGGTGGCGGCATCGCAGTATTTT. Amino acid sequence: CASSQGVAASQYF. The gene calls are TRBV4-3 and TRBJ2-3; no firm D call. This CDR3 contains 13 residues. V lost 1 base and J lost 10, with 12 bases in between. Germline V gene sequence: CDR1 LGHNA, CDR2 YSLEER.